The T cell receptor (beta chain) described here comes from a study of T cell responses to AZD1222 COVID-19 vaccine. The data were produced by immunoSEQ multiplex PCR, yet TCRdb's version contains in-frame clones alone and is incomplete. This sample has some 120,000 clones, with around nine tenths found just once. The V and J ends lost 6 bases and 4 bases, in that order; junction bases with no gene match: 5. Germline CDR1 SQVTM, CDR2 ANQGSEA. The CDR3 is 13 amino acids. The chain couples TRBV29-1 to TRBJ1-1; 10 bases match TRBD1. The source was peripheral blood, collected on day 0 of AZD1222 vaccination. The receptor comes from an adult in good health. The CDR3 region is CSVRRTGGTEAFF. CDR3 in DNA: TGCAGCGTCCGCCGGACAGGGGGCACTGAAGCTTTCTTT.